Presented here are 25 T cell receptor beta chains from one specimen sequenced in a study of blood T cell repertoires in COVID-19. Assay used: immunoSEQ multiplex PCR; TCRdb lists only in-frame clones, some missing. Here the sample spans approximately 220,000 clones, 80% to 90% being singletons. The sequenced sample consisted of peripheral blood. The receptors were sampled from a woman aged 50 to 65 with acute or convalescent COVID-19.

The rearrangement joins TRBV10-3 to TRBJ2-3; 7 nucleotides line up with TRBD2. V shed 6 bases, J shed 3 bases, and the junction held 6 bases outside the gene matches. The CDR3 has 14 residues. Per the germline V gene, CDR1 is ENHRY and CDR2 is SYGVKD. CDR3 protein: CAIRAVSGTDTQYF. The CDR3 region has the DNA TGTGCCATCAGGGCGGTTAGCGGGACAGATACGCAGTATTTT.

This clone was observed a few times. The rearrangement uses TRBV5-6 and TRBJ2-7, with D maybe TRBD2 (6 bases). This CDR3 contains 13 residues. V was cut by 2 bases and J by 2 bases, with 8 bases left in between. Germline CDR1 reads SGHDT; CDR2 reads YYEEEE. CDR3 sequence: CASSFRTTYEQYF. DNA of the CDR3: TGTGCCAGCAGCTTCAGGACTACCTACGAGCAGTACTTC.

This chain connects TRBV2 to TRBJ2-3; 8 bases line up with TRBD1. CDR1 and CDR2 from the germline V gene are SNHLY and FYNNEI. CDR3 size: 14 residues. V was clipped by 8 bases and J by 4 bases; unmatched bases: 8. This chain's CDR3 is CASSDDRGPDTQYF. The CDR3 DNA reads TGTGCCAGCTCCGATGACAGGGGCCCAGATACGCAGTATTTT.

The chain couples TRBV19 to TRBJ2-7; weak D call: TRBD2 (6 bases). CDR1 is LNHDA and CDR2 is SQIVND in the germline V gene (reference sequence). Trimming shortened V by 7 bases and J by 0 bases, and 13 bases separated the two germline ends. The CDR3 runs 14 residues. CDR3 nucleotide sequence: TGTGCCAGTACCACAGGCGGGGACTCCTACGAGCAGTACTTC. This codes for CASTTGGDSYEQYF.

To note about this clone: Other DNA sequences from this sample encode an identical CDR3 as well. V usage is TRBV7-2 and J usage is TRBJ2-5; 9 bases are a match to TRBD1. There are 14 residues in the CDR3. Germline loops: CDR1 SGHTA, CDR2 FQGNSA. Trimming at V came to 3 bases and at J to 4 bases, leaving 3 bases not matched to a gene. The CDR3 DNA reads TGTGCCAGCAGCTTGGGGACAGGGCGAGAGACCCAGTACTTC. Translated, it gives CASSLGTGRETQYF.

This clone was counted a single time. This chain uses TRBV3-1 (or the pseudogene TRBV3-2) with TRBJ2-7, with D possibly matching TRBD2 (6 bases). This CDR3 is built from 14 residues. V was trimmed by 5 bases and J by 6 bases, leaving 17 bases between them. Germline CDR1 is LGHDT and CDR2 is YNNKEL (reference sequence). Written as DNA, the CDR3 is TGTGCCAGCAGCACAAACGTGGGGAGGAGCGAGCAGTACTTC. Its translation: CASSTNVGRSEQYF.

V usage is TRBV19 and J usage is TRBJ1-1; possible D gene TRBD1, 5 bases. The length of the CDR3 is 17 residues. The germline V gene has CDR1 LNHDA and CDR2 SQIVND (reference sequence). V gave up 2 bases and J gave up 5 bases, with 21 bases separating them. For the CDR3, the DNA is TGTGCCAGTAGTATAAACAGGTTCCAATCCCTGGGGACTGAAGCTTTCTTT. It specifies CASSINRFQSLGTEAFF.

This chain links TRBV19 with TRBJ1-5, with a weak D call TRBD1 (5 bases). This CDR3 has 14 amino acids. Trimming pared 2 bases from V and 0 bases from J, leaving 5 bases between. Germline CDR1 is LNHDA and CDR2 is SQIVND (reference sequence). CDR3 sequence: CASSIQGSNQPQHF. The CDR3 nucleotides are TGTGCCAGTAGTATACAGGGTAGCAATCAGCCCCAGCATTTT.

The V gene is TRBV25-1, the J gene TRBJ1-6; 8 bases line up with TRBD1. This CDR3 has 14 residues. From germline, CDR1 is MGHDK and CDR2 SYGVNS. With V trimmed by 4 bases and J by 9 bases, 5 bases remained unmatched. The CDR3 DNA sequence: TGTGCCAGCAGTGCTACAGGGGGTAGTTCACCCCTCCACTTT. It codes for CASSATGGSSPLHF.

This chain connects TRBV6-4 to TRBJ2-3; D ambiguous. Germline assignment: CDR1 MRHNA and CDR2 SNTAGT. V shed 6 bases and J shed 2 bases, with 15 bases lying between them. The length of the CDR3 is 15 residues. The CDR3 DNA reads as TGTGCCAGCAGGCCGTCGGTTTGGGCCACAGATACGCAGTATTTT. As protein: CASRPSVWATDTQYF.

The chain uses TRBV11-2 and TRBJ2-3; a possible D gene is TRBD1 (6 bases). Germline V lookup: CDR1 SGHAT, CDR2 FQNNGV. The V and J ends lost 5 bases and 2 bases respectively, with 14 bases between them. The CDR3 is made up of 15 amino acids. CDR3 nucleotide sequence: TGTGCCAGCAGCACGACAGGCTTCGCCACAGATACGCAGTATTTT. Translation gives CASSTTGFATDTQYF.

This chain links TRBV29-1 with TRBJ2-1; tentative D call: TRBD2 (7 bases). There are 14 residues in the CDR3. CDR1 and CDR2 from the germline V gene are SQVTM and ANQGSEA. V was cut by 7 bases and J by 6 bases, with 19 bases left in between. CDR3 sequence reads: CSAVGGAVSNEQFF. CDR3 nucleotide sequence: TGCAGCGCCGTGGGGGGGGCCGTGAGCAATGAGCAGTTCTTC.

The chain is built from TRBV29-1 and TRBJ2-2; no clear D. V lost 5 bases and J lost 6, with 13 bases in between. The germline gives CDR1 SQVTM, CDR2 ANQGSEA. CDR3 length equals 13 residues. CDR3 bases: TGCAGCGTTACGGTTAGCTGGCCCGGGGAGCTGTTTTTT. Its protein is CSVTVSWPGELFF.

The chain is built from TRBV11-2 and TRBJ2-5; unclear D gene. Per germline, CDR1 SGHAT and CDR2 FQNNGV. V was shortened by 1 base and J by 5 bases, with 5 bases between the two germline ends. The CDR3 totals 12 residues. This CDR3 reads CASSLVGETQYF. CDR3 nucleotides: TGTGCCAGCAGCTTAGTCGGGGAGACCCAGTACTTC.

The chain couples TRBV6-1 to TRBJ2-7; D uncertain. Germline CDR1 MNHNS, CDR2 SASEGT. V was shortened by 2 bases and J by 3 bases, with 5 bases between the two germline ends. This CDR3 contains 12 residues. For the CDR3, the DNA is TGTGCCAGCAGTGAATCCCGCTACGAGCAGTACTTC. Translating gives CASSESRYEQYF.

As DNA, the CDR3 is TGTGCCAGCAGTGACCGACAGGGACCCCTCCATGGCTACACCTTC. Translating it yields CASSDRQGPLHGYTF. The chain uses TRBV27 and TRBJ1-2; 7 bases are shared with TRBD1. CDR1 and CDR2 (germline): MNHEY, SMNVEV (reference sequence). Losses at the gene ends were 5 bases for V and 6 bases for J; bases not matched to a gene: 12. This CDR3 is built from 15 residues.

Here the CDR3 reads CASRRLERGFYNEQFF. DNA of the CDR3: TGTGCCAGCAGGCGACTTGAAAGGGGGTTTTACAATGAGCAGTTCTTC. The J gene is TRBJ2-1, the V gene TRBV7-8, with D possibly TRBD1 on 6 matching bases. The CDR3 contains 16 residues. Germline V CDR1 and CDR2: SGHVS, FQNEAQ. Trimming left V 6 bases short and J 4 bases short, with 19 bases between.

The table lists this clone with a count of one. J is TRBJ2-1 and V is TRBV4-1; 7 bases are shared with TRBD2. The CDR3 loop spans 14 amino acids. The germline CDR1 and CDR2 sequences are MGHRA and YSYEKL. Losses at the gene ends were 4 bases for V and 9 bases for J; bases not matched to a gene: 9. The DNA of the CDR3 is TGCGCCAGCAGCCCTTGGGCGGGAGCGGGTGAGCAGTTCTTC. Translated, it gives CASSPWAGAGEQFF.

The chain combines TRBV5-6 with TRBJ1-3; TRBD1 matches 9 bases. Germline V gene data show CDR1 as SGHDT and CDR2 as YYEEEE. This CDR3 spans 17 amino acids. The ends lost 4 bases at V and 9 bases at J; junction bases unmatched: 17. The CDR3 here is CASSRRLQGAILGTIYF. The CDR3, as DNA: TGTGCCAGCAGCCGGAGACTACAGGGGGCTATATTGGGCACCATATATTTT.

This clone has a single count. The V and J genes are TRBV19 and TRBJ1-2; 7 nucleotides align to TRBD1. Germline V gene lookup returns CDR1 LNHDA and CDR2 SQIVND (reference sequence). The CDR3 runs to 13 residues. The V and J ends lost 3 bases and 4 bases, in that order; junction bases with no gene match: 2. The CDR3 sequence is CASSMTGTYGYTF. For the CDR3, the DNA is TGTGCCAGTAGTATGACAGGGACCTATGGCTACACCTTC.

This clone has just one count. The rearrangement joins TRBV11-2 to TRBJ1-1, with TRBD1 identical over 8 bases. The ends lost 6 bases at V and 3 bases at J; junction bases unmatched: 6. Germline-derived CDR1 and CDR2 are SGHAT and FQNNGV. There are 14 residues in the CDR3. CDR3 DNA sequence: TGTGCCAGCAGTCAGACAGGGGAGTACACTGAAGCTTTCTTT. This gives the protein CASSQTGEYTEAFF.

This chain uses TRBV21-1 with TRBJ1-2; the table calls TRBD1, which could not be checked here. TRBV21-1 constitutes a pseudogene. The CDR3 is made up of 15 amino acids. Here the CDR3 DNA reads TGTGCCAGCAGCAATGTCCCCCAGGGCTACTATGGCTACACCTTC. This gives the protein CASSNVPQGYYGYTF.

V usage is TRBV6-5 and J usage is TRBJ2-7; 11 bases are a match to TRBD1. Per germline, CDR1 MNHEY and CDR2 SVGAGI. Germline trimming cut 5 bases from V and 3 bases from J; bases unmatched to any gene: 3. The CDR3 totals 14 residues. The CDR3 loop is CASSTGTGGYEQYF. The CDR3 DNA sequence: TGTGCCAGCAGTACCGGGACAGGGGGCTACGAGCAGTACTTC.

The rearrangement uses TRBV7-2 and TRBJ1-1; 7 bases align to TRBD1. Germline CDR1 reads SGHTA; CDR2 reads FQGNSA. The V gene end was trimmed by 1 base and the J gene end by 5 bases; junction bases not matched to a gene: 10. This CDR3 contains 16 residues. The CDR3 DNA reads TGTGCCAGCAGCTTAGGGTTCGACAGGGCGGGTACTGAAGCTTTCTTT. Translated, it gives CASSLGFDRAGTEAFF.

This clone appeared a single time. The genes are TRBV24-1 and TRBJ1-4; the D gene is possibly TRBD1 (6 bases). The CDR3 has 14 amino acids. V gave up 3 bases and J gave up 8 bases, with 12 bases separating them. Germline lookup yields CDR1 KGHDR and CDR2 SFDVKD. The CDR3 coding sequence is TGTGCCACCAGTGATGGCAGGGGAGAGGAAAAACTGTTTTTT. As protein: CATSDGRGEEKLFF.